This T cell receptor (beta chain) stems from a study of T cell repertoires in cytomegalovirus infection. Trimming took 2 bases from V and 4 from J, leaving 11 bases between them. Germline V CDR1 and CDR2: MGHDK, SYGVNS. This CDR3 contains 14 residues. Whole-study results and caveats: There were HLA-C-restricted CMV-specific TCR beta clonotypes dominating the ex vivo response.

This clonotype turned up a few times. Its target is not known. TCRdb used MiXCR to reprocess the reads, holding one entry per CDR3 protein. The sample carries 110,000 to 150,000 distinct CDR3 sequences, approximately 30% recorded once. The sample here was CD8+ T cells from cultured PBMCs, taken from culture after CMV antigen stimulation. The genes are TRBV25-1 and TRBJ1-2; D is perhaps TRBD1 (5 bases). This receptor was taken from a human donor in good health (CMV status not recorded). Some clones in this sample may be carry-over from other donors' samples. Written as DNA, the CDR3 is TGTGCCAGCAGTGAAAGGGGATCACCCTATGGCTACACCTTC. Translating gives CASSERGSPYGYTF.